This T cell receptor (beta chain) was captured by sequencing in a study of blood T cells in healthy people across ages. PCR was performed a second time for about 7 to 12 cycles using a sample-barcoded 5' primer and a J-beta primer mix. TCRdb re-analysed the 5' RACE reads in MiXCR, keeping a single row per CDR3 protein. The sample has approximately 1.5 million distinct CDR3 sequences; about 35% are singletons. The donors, healthy Caucasians from Russia, were aged 6 to 90. Per sample, no less than 6 micrograms of total RNA were extracted. Study conclusions and caveats: Unsorted PBMCs ruled out conclusive naive versus antigen-experienced comparison. Strong correlation existed between TCR beta diversity and naive T cell percentage.

CDR3 size: 16 residues. Germline CDR1 SGHTA, CDR2 FQGTGA. The germline V and J ends were trimmed by 5 bases and 0 bases, with 17 bases remaining between them. The sample holds a few counts of this clonotype. Its target is not known. What was sequenced was blood. The receptor's source is a woman under 40 in good health. The rearrangement links TRBV7-3 to TRBJ2-7; tentative D call: TRBD2 (5 bases). CDR3 region: CASSPRQRLPSYEQYF. DNA of the CDR3: TGTGCCAGCAGCCCCAGGCAGCGGCTTCCCTCCTACGAGCAGTACTTC.